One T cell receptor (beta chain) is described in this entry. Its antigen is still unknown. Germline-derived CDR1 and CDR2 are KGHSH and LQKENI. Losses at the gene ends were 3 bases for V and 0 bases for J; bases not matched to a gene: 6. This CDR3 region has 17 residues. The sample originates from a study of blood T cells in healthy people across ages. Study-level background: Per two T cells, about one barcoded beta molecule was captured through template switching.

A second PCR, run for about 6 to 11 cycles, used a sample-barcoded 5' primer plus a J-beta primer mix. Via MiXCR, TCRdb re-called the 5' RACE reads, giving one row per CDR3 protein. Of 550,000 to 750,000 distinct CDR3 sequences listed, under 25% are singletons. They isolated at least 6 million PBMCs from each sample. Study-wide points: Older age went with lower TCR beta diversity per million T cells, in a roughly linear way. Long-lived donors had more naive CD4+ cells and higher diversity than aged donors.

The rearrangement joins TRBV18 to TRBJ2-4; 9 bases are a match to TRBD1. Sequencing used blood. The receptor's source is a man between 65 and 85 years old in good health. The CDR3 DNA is TGTGCCAGCTCACCGACAGGGGGAGACATAGCCAAAAACATTCAGTACTTC. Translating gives CASSPTGGDIAKNIQYF.